These 3 T cell receptor beta chains were all obtained from the same sample, sequenced in a study of T cells of healthy individuals (dated by TCRdb to the late 2010s). The library came from 5' RACE. TCRdb lists the instrument as Illumina MiSeq. TCRdb trimmed public reads at Q25 via fastp, called clones via MiXCR and kept in-frame beta chains. CDR3 protein sequences are deduplicated, and each keeps its most common genes and DNA. For this sample there are 100,000 or so distinct CDR3 sequences; under 20% appear just once. Roughly 6.2% of the sample rests with the top ten. These receptor sequences come from a human donor in good health.

This clonotype appeared a few times. This chain links TRBV12-3 or TRBV12-4 with TRBJ2-5; TRBD2 aligns across 11 bases. The CDR3 consists of 15 residues. J gave up 4 bases and V 4 bases, and 5 bases lay outside the gene matches. This CDR3 reads CASSSGTSGVETQYF. The CDR3 bases are TGTGCCAGCAGTTCCGGGACTAGCGGAGTAGAGACCCAGTACTTC.

This chain links TRBV10-3 with TRBJ2-2; the D is unclear. Germline loops: CDR1 ENHRY, CDR2 SYGVKD. CDR3 size: 13 residues. V lost 6 bases and J 7 bases, leaving 12 bases between the germline ends. Written as DNA, the CDR3 is TGTGCCATCAGCCCAGTTTATCACGGGGAGCTGTTTTTT. Amino acids: CAISPVYHGELFF.

Only a few counts were recorded for this clonotype. The CDR3 DNA reads TGTGCCATCAGTGACCGGGACAGGGGGAGAACTGAAGCTTTCTTT. It yields the protein CAISDRDRGRTEAFF. The V and J genes are TRBV10-3 and TRBJ1-1, with 11 nucleotides matching TRBD1. V trimming: 3 bases; J trimming: 5 bases; junction bases outside the gene matches: 5. The CDR3 consists of 15 residues. Germline CDR1 reads ENHRY; CDR2 reads SYGVKD.